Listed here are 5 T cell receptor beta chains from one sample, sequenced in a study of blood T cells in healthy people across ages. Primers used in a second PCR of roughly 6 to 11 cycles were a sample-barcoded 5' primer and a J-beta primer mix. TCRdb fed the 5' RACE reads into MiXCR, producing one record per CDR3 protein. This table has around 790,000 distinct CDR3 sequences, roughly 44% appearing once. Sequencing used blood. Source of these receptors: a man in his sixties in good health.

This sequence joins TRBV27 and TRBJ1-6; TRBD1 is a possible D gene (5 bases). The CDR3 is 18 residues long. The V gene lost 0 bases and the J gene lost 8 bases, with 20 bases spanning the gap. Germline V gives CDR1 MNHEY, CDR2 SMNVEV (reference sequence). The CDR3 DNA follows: TGTGCCAGCAGTTTATCGGCTTGGGGACCCCGGACCCATTCACCCCTCCACTTT. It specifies CASSLSAWGPRTHSPLHF.

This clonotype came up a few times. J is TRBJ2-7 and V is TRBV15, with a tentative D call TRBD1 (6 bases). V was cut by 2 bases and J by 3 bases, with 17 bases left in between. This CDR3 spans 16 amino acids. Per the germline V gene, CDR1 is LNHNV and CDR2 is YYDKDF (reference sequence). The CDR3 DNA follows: TGTGCCACCAGCAGACCGCTACAGGGAATGTACTACGAGCAGTACTTC. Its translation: CATSRPLQGMYYEQYF.

The CDR3 region is CASSYDDPSYNEQFF. CDR3 bases: TGTGCCAGCAGTTATGACGACCCCTCCTACAATGAGCAGTTCTTC. The V gene is TRBV6-2 or TRBV6-3, the J gene TRBJ2-1; D is unresolved. CDR3 length: 15 residues. Germline lookup yields CDR1 MNHEY and CDR2 SVGEGT. The germline V and J ends were trimmed by 3 bases and 0 bases, with 9 bases remaining between them.

The CDR3 DNA reads TGTGCCAGCGGGACAGATACGCAGTATTTT. It is translated as CASGTDTQYF. V is TRBV2 and J is TRBJ2-3; D is uncertain. Germline V lookup: CDR1 SNHLY, CDR2 FYNNEI. The ends were cut back, 8 bases at V and 3 bases at J, with 3 bases in the middle. The length of the CDR3 is 10 residues.

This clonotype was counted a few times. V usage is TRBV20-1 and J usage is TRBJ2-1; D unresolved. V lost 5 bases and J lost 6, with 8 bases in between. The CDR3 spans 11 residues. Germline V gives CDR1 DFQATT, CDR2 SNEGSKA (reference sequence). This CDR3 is CSAAPLNEQFF. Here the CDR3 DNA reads TGCAGTGCTGCCCCCCTCAATGAGCAGTTCTTC.